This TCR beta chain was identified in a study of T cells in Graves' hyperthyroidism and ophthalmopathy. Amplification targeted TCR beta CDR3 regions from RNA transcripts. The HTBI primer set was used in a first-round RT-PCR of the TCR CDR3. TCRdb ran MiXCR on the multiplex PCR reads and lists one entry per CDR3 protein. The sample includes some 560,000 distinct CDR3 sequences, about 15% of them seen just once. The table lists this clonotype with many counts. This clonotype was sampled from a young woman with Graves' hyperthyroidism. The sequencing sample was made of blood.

This CDR3 reads CASSSSLDSPLHF. The CDR3 DNA is TGTGCCAGCAGCTCCTCCCTGGATTCACCCCTCCACTTT. V gene TRBV7-3 combines with J gene TRBJ1-6; D unclear. V lost 4 bases and J 8 bases, leaving 9 bases between the germline ends. Per the germline V gene, CDR1 is SGHTA and CDR2 is FQGTGA. This CDR3 is built from 13 residues. Full variable domain (rest looked up from reference TRBV7-3 and TRBJ1-6): GAGVSQTPSNKVTEKGKYVELRCDPISGHTALYWYRQSLGQGPEFLIYFQGTGAADDSGLPNDRFFAVRPEGSVSTLKIQRTERGDSAVYLCASSSSLDSPLHFGNGTRLTVT.